Listed below are T cell receptor beta chains from one sample, sequenced in a study of PD-L1 blockade in urothelial cancer. Some clones are missing from TCRdb's copy, which holds only in-frame ones; the method was immunoSEQ multiplex PCR. The repertoire holds about 74,000 clones, approximately 87% seen once, with under 6% in the top ten. The starting material was PBMCs, obtained around atezolizumab (anti-PD-L1) treatment. Source of these receptors: a man in his 70s with urothelial cancer. Each CDR3 is given with its conserved first and last residue. The D gene is left open where the match is weak. Clone sizes are given selectively: once, few, many, or a class where the clone is expanded.

J gene	V gene	D gene	clone size	CDR3 DNA	CDR3 protein
TRBJ1-4	TRBV11-2	TRBD1	.	TGTGCCAGCAGCTTAGTTTCCTGGGACAGGGATAATGAAAAACTGTTTTTT	CASSLVSWDRDNEKLFF
TRBJ2-3	TRBV6-4	TRBD2	.	TGTGCCAGCAGTGACCCACAGGCTGCCCACCCGGAGGTAGCGGGACGCACAGATACGCAGTATTTT	CASSDPQAAHPEVAGRTDTQYF
TRBJ1-2	TRBV5-6	.	.	TGTGCCAGCATCCAGTTAATGACAGCCTACTATGGCTACACCTTC	CASIQLMTAYYGYTF
TRBJ2-7	TRBV6-1	.	.	TGTGCCAGCAGCTACGACAGGATTAGCTCCTACGAGCAGTACTTC	CASSYDRISSYEQYF
TRBJ2-1	TRBV5-1	TRBD2	.	TGCGCCAGCAGCTTGGAGGGGCTAGCGGGGGACTACAATGAGCAGTTCTTC	CASSLEGLAGDYNEQFF
TRBJ2-1	TRBV5-1	TRBD2	.	TGCGCCAGCAGCGAACTAGCGGGAGGGCCCCATGAGCAGTTCTTC	CASSELAGGPHEQFF
TRBJ2-7	TRBV19	TRBD2	.	TGTGCCAGTAGTACCACGGGACTAGCGTTCGAGCAGTACTTC	CASSTTGLAFEQYF
TRBJ1-2	TRBV18	.	.	TGTGCCAGCTCACCACCGGCCGATTGGGGCTACACCTTC	CASSPPADWGYTF
TRBJ1-2	TRBV6-6	.	.	TGTGCCAGCAGTTACTCGAGCCTAGTTAACTATGGCTACACCTTC	CASSYSSLVNYGYTF
TRBJ1-5	TRBV15	.	.	TGTGCCACCGGGGGGTATAGCAGGCAGCCCCAGCATTTT	CATGGYSRQPQHF
TRBJ1-5	TRBV2	TRBD1	.	TGTGCCAGCCTACGGGACAGGGGATATATGGAGCCCCAGCATTTT	CASLRDRGYMEPQHF
TRBJ2-7	TRBV5-1	.	.	TGCGCCAGCAGCTTGGGGCAGGGAAGCTCCTACGAGCAGTACTTC	CASSLGQGSSYEQYF
TRBJ1-2	TRBV30	.	.	TGTGCCTGGAGTTTTAAGGGAGGGAACTATGGCTACACCTTC	CAWSFKGGNYGYTF
TRBJ2-5	TRBV19	TRBD2	.	TGTGCCAGTAGTACCCTGAGCGGGAGCCAGGGGACCCAGTACTTC	CASSTLSGSQGTQYF
TRBJ2-1	TRBV6-4	TRBD1	once	TGTGCCAGCAGTGCCGGGACAGGGTTTATAATAAATGAGCAGTTCTTC	CASSAGTGFIINEQFF
TRBJ1-3	TRBV6-6	TRBD1	.	TGTGCCAGCAGCACGACAGGGGAAGGAAACACCATATATTTT	CASSTTGEGNTIYF
TRBJ2-1	TRBV7-3	TRBD2	.	TGTGCCAGCGCCGGGACTAGCCCTAACAATGAGCAGTTCTTC	CASAGTSPNNEQFF
TRBJ2-6	TRBV2	.	.	TGTGCCAGCAGTGAAGGTCTCGCTGGGGCCAACGTCCTGACTTTC	CASSEGLAGANVLTF
TRBJ2-1	TRBV5-4	TRBD2	.	TGTGCCAGCAGCAGGCGGGGGGGTAGCAATGAGCAGTTCTTC	CASSRRGGSNEQFF
TRBJ2-5	TRBV25-1	.	.	TGTGCCAGCAGTGAAGGCGGGCTGTACCAAGAGACCCAGTACTTC	CASSEGGLYQETQYF